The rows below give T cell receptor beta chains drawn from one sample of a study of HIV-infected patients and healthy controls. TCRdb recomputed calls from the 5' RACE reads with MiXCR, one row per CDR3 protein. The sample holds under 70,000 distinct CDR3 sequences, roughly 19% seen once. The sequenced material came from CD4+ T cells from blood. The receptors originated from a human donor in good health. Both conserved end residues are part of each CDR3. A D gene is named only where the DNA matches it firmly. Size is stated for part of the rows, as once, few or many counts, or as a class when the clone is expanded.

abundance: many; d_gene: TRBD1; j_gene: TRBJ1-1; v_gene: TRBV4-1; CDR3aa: CASSRTGNTEAFF; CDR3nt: TGCGCCAGCAGCCGGACAGGGAACACTGAAGCTTTCTTT
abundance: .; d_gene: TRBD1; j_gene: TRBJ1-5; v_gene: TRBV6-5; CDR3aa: CASSLRQGGQPQHF; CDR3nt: TGTGCCAGCAGTTTGAGACAGGGGGGCCAGCCCCAGCATTTT
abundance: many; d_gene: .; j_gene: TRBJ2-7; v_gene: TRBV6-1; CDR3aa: CASSVYSGGRSEQYF; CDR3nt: TGTGCCAGCAGTGTGTACAGTGGAGGTAGGTCCGAGCAGTACTTC
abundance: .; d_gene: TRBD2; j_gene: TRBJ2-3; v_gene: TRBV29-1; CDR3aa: CSVSRGGTTDTQYF; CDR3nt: TGCAGCGTATCCCGCGGGGGGACGACAGATACGCAGTATTTT
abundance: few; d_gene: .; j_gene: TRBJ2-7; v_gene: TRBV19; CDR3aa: CASSIAGGGSSYEQYF; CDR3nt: TGTGCCAGTAGTATAGCTGGAGGGGGAAGCTCCTACGAGCAGTACTTC
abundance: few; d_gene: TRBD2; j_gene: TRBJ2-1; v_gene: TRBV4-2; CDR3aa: CASSQELAGGFGEQFF; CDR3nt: TGTGCCAGCAGCCAAGAACTAGCGGGAGGGTTCGGCGAGCAGTTCTTC
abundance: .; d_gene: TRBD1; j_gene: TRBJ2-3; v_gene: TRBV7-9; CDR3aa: CASSQGQGTDTQYF; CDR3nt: TGTGCCAGCAGCCAGGGACAGGGCACAGATACGCAGTATTTT
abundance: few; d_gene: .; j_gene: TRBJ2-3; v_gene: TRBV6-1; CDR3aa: CASTPNHPGIPPDTQYF; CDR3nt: TGTGCCAGCACCCCGAATCATCCGGGGATCCCCCCAGATACGCAGTATTTT
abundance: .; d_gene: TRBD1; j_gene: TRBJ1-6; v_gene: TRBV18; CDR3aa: CDSSPTSTGLSHSPLHF; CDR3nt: TGTGACAGCTCACCGACTTCGACAGGGCTCAGTCATTCACCCCTCCACTTT
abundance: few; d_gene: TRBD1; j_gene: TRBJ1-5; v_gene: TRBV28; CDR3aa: CASGGQDQPQHF; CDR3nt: TGTGCCAGCGGGGGACAGGACCAGCCCCAGCATTTT
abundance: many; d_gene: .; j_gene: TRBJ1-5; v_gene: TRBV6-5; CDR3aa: CASSRSLIQPQHF; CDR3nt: TGTGCCAGCAGTCGGTCACTTATTCAGCCCCAGCATTTT
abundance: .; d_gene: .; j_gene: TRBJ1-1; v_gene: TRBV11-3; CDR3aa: CANSLIGPNTEAFF; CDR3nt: TGTGCCAACAGCTTGATCGGGCCGAACACTGAAGCTTTCTTT
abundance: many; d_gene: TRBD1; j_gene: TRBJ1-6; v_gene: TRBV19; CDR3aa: CASSIGAGQVISYNSPLHF; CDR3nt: TGTGCCAGTAGTATAGGAGCCGGACAGGTCATCTCCTATAATTCACCCCTCCACTTT
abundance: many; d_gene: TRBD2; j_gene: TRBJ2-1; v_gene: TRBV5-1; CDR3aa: CASSNKLAGSEQFF; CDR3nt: TGCGCCAGCAGCAATAAATTAGCGGGAAGTGAGCAGTTCTTC
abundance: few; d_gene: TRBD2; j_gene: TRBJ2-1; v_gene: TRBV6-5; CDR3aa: CASRGGVVRGNEQFF; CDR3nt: TGTGCCAGCAGGGGGGGGGTGGTCCGGGGCAATGAGCAGTTCTTC
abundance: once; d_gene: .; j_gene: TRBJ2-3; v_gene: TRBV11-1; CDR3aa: CASSLATDTQYF; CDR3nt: TGTGCCAGCAGCTTGGCCACAGATACGCAGTATTTT
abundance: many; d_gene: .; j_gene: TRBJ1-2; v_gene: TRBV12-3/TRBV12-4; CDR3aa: CASSSGPGTRINYGYTF; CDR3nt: TGTGCCAGCAGTTCCGGCCCGGGAACCCGCATTAACTATGGCTACACCTTC
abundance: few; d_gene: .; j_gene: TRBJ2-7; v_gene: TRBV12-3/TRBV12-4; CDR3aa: CASSFSGEQYF; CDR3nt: TGTGCCAGCAGTTTCTCGGGCGAGCAGTACTTC
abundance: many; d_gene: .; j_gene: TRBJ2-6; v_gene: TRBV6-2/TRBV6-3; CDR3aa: CASSYFSGLSGANVLTF; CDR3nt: TGTGCCAGCAGTTACTTCTCAGGCCTCTCTGGGGCCAACGTCCTGACTTTC
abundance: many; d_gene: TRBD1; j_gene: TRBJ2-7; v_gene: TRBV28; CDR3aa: CATTAGTGGHEQYF; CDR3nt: TGTGCCACCACGGCCGGGACAGGGGGCCACGAGCAGTACTTC
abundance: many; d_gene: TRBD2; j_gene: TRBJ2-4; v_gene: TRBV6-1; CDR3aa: CASSAGTIAKNIQYF; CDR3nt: TGTGCCAGCAGTGCGGGGACTATAGCCAAAAACATTCAGTACTTC
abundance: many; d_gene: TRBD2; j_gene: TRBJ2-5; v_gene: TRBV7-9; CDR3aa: CASSFSGDETQYF; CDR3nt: TGTGCCAGCAGTTTTAGCGGGGACGAGACCCAGTACTTC
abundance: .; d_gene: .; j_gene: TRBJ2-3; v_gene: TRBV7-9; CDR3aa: CASSLESDTQYF; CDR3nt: TGTGCCAGCAGCCTAGAGTCAGATACGCAGTATTTT
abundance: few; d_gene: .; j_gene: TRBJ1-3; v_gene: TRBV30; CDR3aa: CAWSGSFSGNTIYF; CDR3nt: TGTGCCTGGAGTGGGAGTTTTTCTGGAAACACCATATATTTT
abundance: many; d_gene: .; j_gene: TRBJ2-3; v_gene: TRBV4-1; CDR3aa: CASSQDEGGRDTQYF; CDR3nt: TGCGCCAGCAGCCAAGATGAAGGGGGAAGAGATACGCAGTATTTT
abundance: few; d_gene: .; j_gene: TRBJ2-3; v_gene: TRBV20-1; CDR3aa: CSARVLSGSPTDTQYF; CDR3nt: TGCAGTGCTAGAGTCTTAAGCGGCAGCCCCACAGATACGCAGTATTTT
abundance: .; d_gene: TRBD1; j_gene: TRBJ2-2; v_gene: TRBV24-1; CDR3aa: CATKGQANTGELFF; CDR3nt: TGTGCCACCAAGGGACAGGCGAACACCGGGGAGCTGTTTTTT
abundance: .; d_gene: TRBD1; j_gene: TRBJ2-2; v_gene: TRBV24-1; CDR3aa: CATSDDRVAGELFF; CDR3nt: TGTGCCACCAGTGATGACAGGGTGGCCGGGGAGCTGTTTTTT
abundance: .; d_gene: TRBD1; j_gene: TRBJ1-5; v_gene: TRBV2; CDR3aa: CASSGRTGGVQPQHF; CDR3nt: TGTGCCAGCAGTGGGCGGACAGGGGGCGTCCAGCCCCAGCATTTT
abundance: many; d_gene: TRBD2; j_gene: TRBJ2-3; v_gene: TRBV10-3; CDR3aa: CAISESSSGFTDTQYF; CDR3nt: TGTGCCATCAGTGAGTCTTCTAGCGGGTTCACAGATACGCAGTATTTT
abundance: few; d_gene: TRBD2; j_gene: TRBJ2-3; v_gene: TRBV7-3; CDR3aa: CASSPTLAGGGDTQYF; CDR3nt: TGTGCCAGCAGCCCGACACTAGCGGGGGGCGGAGATACGCAGTATTTT
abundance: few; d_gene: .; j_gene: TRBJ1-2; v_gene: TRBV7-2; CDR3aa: CASSPRDPVSTNYGYTF; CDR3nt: TGTGCCAGCAGCCCCCGGGACCCAGTATCGACTAACTATGGCTACACCTTC
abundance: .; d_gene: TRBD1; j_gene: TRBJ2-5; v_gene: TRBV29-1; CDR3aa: CSVESDRQETQYF; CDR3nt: TGCAGCGTTGAATCGGACAGGCAAGAGACCCAGTACTTC
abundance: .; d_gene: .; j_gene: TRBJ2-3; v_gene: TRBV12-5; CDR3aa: CASGLWASTDTQYF; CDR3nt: TGTGCTAGTGGTTTGTGGGCGAGCACAGATACGCAGTATTTT
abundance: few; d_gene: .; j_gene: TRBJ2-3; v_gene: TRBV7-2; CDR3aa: CASSLRTASTDTQYF; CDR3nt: TGTGCCAGCAGCTTAAGGACGGCTAGCACAGATACGCAGTATTTT
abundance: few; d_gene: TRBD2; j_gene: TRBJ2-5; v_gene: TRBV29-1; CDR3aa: CSVAPGLAEAQYF; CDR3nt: TGCAGCGTCGCCCCGGGACTAGCGGAGGCCCAGTACTTC
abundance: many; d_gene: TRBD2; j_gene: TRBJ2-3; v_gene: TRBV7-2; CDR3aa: CASSLLQGGGGDTQYF; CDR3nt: TGTGCCAGCAGCTTACTCCAGGGCGGGGGAGGGGATACGCAGTATTTT
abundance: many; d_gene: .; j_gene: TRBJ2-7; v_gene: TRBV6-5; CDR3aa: CASSYSREQYF; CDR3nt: TGTGCCAGCAGTTACTCTCGGGAGCAGTACTTC
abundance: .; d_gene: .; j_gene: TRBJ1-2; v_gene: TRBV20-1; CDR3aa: CSAADRQIWYGYTF; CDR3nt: TGCAGTGCCGCCGACAGGCAAATTTGGTATGGCTACACCTTC
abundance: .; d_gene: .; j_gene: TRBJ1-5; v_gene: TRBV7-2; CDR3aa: CASSLEASNQPQHF; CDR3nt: TGTGCCAGCAGCTTAGAGGCTAGCAATCAGCCCCAGCATTTT
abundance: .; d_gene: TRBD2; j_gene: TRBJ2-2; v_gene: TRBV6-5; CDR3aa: CASRGLAGGLSTGELFF; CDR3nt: TGTGCCAGCAGGGGACTAGCGGGGGGGCTTTCCACCGGGGAGCTGTTTTTT